Included here is one T cell receptor (beta chain) sequence, with context. The target antigen is unknown. The germline V gene encodes CDR1 MNHNS and CDR2 SASEGT. The CDR3 length is 15 residues. This specimen comes from a study of monozygotic twins with inflammatory bowel disease. Overall study results and limits: With others, IBD patients shared fewer clonotypes than healthy twins did, especially with disease activity. Inverse Simpson values showed less TCRbeta diversity in IBD patients than in their healthy co-twins.

TCRalpha and TCRbeta cDNA was put through two nested PCRs of 16 and 9 cycles. From the 5' RACE reads, TCRdb lists one entry per CDR3 protein and no DNA. Its clone listing holds approximately 420,000 distinct CDR3 sequences. This chain uses TRBV6-1 with TRBJ2-5; as DNA is missing, the TRBD1 call by TCRdb cannot be tested. Sample: blood. This TCR was sampled from a human donor with ulcerative colitis or Crohn's disease, or a healthy co-twin of an affected twin (not recorded which). The CDR3 here is CASSELTGSQETRYF.